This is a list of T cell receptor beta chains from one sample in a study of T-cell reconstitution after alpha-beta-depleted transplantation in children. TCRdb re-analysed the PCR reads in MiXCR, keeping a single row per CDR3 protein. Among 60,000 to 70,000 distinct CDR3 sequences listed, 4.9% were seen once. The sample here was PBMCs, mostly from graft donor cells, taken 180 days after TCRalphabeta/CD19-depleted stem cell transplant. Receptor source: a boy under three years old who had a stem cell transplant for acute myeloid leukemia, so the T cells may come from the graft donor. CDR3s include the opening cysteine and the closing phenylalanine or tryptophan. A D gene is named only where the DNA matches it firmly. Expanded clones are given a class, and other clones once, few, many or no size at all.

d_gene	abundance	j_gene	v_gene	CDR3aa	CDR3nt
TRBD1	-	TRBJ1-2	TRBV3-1	CASCQDPRQGTRANYGYTF	TGTGCCAGCTGCCAAGACCCAAGACAGGGGACTCGAGCTAACTATGGCTACACCTTC
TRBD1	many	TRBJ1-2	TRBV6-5	CASSPGGPYGYTF	TGTGCCAGCAGTCCAGGGGGTCCCTATGGCTACACCTTC
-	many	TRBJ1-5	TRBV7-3	CASSLRGPSNQPQHF	TGTGCCAGCAGCTTAAGGGGCCCAAGCAATCAGCCCCAGCATTTT
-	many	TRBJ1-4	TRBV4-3	CASSPIRASNEKLFF	TGCGCCAGCAGCCCTATCAGGGCCTCTAATGAAAAACTGTTTTTT
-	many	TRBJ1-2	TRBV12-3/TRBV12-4	CASSLGRGNGYTF	TGTGCCAGCAGTTTGGGAAGGGGTAATGGCTACACCTTC
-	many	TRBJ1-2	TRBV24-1	CATSDLDGTYGYTF	TGTGCCACCAGTGACCTAGACGGAACCTATGGCTACACCTTC
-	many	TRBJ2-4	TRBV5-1	CASSPDVMWAKNIQYF	TGCGCCAGCAGCCCGGACGTCATGTGGGCCAAAAACATTCAGTACTTC
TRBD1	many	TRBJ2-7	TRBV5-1	CASSFDRGQVEQYF	TGCGCCAGCAGCTTCGACAGGGGGCAAGTGGAGCAGTACTTC
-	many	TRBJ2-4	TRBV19	CASSTGTYGIQYF	TGTGCCAGTAGTACCGGGACTTACGGCATTCAGTACTTC
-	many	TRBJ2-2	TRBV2	CASGSGRRFTGELFF	TGTGCCAGCGGCTCAGGGCGGCGCTTCACCGGGGAGCTGTTTTTT
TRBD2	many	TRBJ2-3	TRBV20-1	CSAPTLAGGPDTQYF	TGCAGTGCTCCGACCCTAGCGGGGGGGCCAGATACGCAGTATTTT
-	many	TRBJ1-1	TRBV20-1	CSAREGGGATEAFF	TGCAGTGCTAGAGAGGGGGGGGGCGCAACTGAAGCTTTCTTT
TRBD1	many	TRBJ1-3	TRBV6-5	CASSPDRGGNTIYF	TGTGCCAGCAGCCCAGACAGGGGAGGAAACACCATATATTTT
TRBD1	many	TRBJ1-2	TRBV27	CASSVDRGRDYGYTF	TGTGCCAGCAGTGTAGACAGGGGGCGAGACTATGGCTACACCTTC
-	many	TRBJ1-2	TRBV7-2	CASSLEGRPSYGYTF	TGTGCCAGCAGCTTGGAGGGGCGACCCTCCTATGGCTACACCTTC
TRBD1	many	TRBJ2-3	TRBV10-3	CAISPGTGSDTQYF	TGTGCCATCAGTCCCGGGACAGGTTCAGATACGCAGTATTTT
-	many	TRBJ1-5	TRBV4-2	CASSQAKEGVNQPQHF	TGTGCCAGCAGCCAAGCTAAGGAGGGGGTCAATCAGCCCCAGCATTTT
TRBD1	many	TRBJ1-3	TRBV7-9	CASSLARTGISGNTIYF	TGTGCCAGCAGCTTAGCGCGGACAGGGATCTCTGGAAACACCATATATTTT
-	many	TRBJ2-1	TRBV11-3	CASSPPSRYNEQFF	TGTGCCAGCAGCCCCCCCAGCCGTTACAATGAGCAGTTCTTC
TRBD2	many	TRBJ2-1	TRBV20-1	CSAYSGGPYNEQFF	TGCAGTGCTTATAGCGGGGGGCCTTACAATGAGCAGTTCTTC
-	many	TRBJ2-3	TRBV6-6	CAVEGWQDTQYF	TGTGCCGTGGAGGGGTGGCAAGATACGCAGTATTTT
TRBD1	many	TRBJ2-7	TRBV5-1	CASSLVGLGQGAWEQYF	TGCGCCAGCAGCTTGGTCGGGTTGGGACAGGGGGCATGGGAGCAGTACTTC
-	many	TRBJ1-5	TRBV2	CASKSTGYQPQHF	TGTGCCAGCAAGTCTACAGGTTATCAGCCCCAGCATTTT
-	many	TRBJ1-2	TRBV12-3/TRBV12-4	CASSIDIYGYTF	TGTGCCAGCAGTATCGACATCTATGGCTACACCTTC
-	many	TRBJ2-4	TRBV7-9	CASSESYRVGGKNIQYF	TGTGCCAGCAGCGAATCTTACAGGGTTGGAGGCAAAAACATTCAGTACTTC
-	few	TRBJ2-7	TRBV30	CAWSSGGSIYEQYF	TGTGCCTGGAGTAGTGGGGGCTCAATCTACGAGCAGTACTTC
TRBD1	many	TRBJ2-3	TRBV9	CASSVGWGTGSTHTQYF	TGTGCCAGCAGCGTAGGATGGGGGACAGGGAGCACCCATACGCAGTATTTT
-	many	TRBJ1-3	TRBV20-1	CSAAGQSGNTIYF	TGCAGTGCGGCTGGACAGTCTGGAAACACCATATATTTT
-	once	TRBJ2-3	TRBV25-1	CASSGTGRRADTQYF	TGTGCCAGCAGCGGGACTGGAAGACGCGCAGATACGCAGTATTTT
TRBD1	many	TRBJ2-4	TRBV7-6	CASPTGDRALKNIQYF	TGTGCCAGCCCTACCGGGGACAGGGCCTTGAAAAACATTCAGTACTTC
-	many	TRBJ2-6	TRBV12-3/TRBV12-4	CASSFRIRGRSGANVLTF	TGTGCCAGCAGTTTCAGGATCAGGGGCCGCTCTGGGGCCAACGTCCTGACTTTC
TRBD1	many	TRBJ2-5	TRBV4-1	CASSQVYRGPETQYF	TGCGCCAGCAGCCAAGTGTACAGGGGGCCGGAGACCCAGTACTTC
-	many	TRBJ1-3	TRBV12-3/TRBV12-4	CASSLIPGNTIYF	TGTGCCAGCAGTTTGATCCCCGGAAACACCATATATTTT
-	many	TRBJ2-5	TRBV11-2	CASSGGAGWETQYF	TGTGCCAGCTCGGGGGGCGCAGGTTGGGAGACCCAGTACTTC
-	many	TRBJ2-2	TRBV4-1	CASSWGTNTGELFF	TGCGCCAGCAGTTGGGGGACGAACACCGGGGAGCTGTTTTTT
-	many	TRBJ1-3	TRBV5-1	CASSLGATVSGNTIYF	TGCGCCAGCAGCTTGGGGGCGACGGTCTCTGGAAACACCATATATTTT
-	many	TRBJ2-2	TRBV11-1	CASSLGWVWTENTGELFF	TGTGCCAGCAGCTTAGGCTGGGTTTGGACAGAGAACACCGGGGAGCTGTTTTTT
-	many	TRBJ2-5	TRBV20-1	CSARDWTDQETQYF	TGCAGTGCTAGAGATTGGACAGACCAAGAGACCCAGTACTTC
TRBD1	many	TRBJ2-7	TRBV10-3	CAIKGTGHLSYEQYF	TGTGCCATCAAAGGGACAGGGCACCTTTCCTACGAGCAGTACTTC
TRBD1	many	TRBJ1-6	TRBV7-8	CASSNAQGSSYNSPLHF	TGTGCCAGCAGCAACGCACAGGGGAGCTCCTATAATTCACCCCTCCACTTT